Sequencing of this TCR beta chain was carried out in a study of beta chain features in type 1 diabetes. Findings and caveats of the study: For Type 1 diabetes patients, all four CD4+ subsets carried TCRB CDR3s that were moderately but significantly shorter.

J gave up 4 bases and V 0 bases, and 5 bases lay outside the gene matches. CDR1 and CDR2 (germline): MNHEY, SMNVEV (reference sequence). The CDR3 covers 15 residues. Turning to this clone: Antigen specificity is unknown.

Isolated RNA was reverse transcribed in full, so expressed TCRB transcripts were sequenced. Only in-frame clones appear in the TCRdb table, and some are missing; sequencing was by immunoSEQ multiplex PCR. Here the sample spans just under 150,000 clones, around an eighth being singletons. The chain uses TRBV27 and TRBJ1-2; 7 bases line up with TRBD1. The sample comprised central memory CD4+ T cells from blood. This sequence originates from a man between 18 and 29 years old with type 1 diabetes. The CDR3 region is CASSLSIQGTYGYTF. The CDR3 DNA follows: TGTGCCAGCAGTTTATCGATACAGGGGACCTATGGCTACACCTTC.